This T cell receptor beta chain was sequenced for a study of T cells in Graves' hyperthyroidism and ophthalmopathy. Each patient was aged 18 to 65 and had newly diagnosed hyperthyroidism of under 2 months' duration. Clinicians diagnosed patients from clinical symptoms, serum thyroxine and TRAb, thyroid ultrasound and orbital computed tomography. V shed 5 bases and J 2 bases; nucleotides not matched to a gene: 8. CDR1 and CDR2 from the germline V gene are MNHNS and SASEGT. The CDR3 is 15 amino acids. Amplification yielded TCR beta CDR3 regions, with RNA transcripts as the source. The TCR CDR3 first-round RT-PCR relied on the HTBI primer set. TCRdb redid the calling of the multiplex PCR reads with MiXCR, one entry per CDR3 protein. The table shows some 770,000 distinct CDR3 sequences, with 15% to 20% occurring only once. This clonotype has only a few counts.

The sequenced material came from blood. The TCR was taken from a man aged 18 to 35 with Graves' hyperthyroidism. This sequence joins TRBV6-1 and TRBJ1-2; 7 bases align to TRBD1. The CDR3 sequence is CASSWGQLGNYGYTF. The CDR3 DNA follows: TGTGCCAGCAGTTGGGGACAGCTAGGGAACTATGGCTACACCTTC.